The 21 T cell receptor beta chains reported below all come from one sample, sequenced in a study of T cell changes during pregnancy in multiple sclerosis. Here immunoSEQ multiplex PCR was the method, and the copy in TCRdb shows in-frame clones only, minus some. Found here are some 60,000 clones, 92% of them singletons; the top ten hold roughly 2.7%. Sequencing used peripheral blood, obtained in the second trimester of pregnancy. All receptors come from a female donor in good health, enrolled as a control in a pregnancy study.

The CDR3 coding sequence is TGTGCCAGTACGCCGGGGGGTAATTCACCCCTCCACTTT. Translated, it gives CASTPGGNSPLHF. The V gene is TRBV19, the J gene TRBJ1-6; a weak D match, TRBD1 (5 bases). The CDR3 loop spans 13 amino acids. V was pared by 7 bases and J by 6 bases, with 10 bases between. CDR1 is LNHDA and CDR2 is SQIVND in the germline V gene (reference sequence).

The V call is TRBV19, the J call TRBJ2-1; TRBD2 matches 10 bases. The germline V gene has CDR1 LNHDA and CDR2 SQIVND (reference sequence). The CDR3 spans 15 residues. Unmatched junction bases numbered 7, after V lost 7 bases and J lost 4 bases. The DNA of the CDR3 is TGTGCCAGTACCCTTAGCGGGGGGCCTTACAATGAGCAGTTCTTC. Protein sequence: CASTLSGGPYNEQFF.

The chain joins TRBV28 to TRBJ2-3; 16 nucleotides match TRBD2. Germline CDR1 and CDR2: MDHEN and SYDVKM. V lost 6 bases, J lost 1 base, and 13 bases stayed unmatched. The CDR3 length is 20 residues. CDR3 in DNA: TGTGCCAGCAGCCACGGGACTAGCGGGAGGGCCCTGGATCGCACAGATACGCAGTATTTT. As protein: CASSHGTSGRALDRTDTQYF.

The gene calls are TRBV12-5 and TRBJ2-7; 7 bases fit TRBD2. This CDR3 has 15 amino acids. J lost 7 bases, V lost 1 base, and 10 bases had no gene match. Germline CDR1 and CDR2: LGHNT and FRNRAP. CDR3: CASGLGPGLPFEQYF. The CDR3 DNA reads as TGTGCTAGTGGTTTGGGACCGGGACTACCCTTTGAGCAGTACTTC.

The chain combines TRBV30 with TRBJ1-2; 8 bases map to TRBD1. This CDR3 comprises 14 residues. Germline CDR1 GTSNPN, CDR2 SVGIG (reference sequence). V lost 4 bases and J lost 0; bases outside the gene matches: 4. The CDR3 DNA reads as TGTGCCTGGACAGCAGGGGGCTCTAACTATGGCTACACCTTC. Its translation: CAWTAGGSNYGYTF.

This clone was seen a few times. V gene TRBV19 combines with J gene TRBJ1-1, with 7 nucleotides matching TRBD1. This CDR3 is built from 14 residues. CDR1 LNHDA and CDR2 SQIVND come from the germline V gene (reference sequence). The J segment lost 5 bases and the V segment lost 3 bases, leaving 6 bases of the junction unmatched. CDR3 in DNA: TGTGCCAGTAGTATGAAAGGGGGCGTGACTGAAGCTTTCTTT. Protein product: CASSMKGGVTEAFF.

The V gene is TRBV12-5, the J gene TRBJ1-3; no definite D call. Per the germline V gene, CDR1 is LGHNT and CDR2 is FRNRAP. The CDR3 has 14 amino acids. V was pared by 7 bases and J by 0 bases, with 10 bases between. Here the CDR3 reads CASAVWSSGNTIYF. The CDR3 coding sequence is TGTGCTAGTGCAGTCTGGAGCTCTGGAAACACCATATATTTT.

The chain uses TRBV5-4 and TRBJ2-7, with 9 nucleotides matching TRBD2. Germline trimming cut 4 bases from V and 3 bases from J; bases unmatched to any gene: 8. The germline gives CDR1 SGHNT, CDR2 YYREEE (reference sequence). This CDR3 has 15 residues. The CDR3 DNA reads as TGTGCCAGCAGCCCCTCCTCGCGGGGGGGCTACGAGCAGTACTTC. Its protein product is CASSPSSRGGYEQYF.

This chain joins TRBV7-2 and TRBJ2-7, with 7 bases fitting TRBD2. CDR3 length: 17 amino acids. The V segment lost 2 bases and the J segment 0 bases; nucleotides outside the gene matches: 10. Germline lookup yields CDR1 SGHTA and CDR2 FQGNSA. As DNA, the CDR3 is TGTGCCAGCAGCTTACACCTTAGCGGGCTTAGCTCCTACGAGCAGTACTTC. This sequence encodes CASSLHLSGLSSYEQYF.

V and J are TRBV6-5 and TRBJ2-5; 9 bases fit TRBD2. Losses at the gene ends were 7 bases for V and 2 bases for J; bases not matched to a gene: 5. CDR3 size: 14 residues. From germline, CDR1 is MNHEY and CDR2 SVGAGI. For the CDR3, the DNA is TGTGCCAGCATGAGGGCGGGGGGGCAAGAGACCCAGTACTTC. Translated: CASMRAGGQETQYF.

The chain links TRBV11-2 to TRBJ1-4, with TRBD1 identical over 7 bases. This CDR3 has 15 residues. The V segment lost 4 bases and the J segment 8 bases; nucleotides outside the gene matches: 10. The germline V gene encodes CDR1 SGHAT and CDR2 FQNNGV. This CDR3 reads CASSSGTVKREKLFF. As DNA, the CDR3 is TGTGCCAGCAGCTCAGGGACAGTCAAACGGGAAAAACTGTTTTTT.

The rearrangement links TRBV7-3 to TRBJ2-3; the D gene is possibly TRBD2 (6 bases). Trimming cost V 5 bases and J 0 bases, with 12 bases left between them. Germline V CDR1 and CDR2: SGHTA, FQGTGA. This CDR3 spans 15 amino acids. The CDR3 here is CASSGRPDSTDTQYF. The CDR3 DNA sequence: TGTGCCAGCAGCGGGAGGCCAGACAGCACAGATACGCAGTATTTT. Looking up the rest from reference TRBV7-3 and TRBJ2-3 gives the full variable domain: GAGVSQTPSNKVTEKGKYVELRCDPISGHTALYWYRQSLGQGPEFLIYFQGTGAADDSGLPNDRFFAVRPEGSVSTLKIQRTERGDSAVYLCASSGRPDSTDTQYFGPGTRLTVL.

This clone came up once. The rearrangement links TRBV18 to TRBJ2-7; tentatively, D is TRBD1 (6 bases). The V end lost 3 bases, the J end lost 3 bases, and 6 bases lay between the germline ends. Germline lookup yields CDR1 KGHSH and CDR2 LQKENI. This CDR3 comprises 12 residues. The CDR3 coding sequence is TGTGCCAGCTCACCGGGACACTACGAGCAGTACTTC. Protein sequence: CASSPGHYEQYF.

This CDR3 reads CATKTGTGGENTIYF. DNA of the CDR3: TGTGCCACCAAGACCGGGACAGGGGGCGAAAACACCATATATTTT. The chain couples TRBV19 to TRBJ1-3; TRBD1 matches 12 bases. Germline values: CDR1 LNHDA, CDR2 SQIVND (reference sequence). The CDR3 is 15 amino acids. After removal of 10 bases from V and 6 bases from J, the junction contained 10 bases not matched to a gene.

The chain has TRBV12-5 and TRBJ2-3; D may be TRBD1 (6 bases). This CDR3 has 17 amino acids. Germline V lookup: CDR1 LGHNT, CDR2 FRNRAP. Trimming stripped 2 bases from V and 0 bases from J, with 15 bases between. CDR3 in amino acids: CASGLPYVGASTDTQYF. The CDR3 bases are TGTGCTAGTGGTTTGCCCTACGTGGGGGCTAGCACAGATACGCAGTATTTT.

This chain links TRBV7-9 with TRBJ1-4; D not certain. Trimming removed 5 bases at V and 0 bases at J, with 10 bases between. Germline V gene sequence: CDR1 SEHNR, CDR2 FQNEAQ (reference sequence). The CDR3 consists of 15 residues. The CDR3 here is CASSLKGATNEKLFF. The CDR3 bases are TGTGCCAGCAGCCTCAAAGGAGCAACTAATGAAAAACTGTTTTTT. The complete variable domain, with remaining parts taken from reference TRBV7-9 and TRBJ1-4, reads DTGVSQNPRHKITKRGQNVTFRCDPISEHNRLYWYRQTLGQGPEFLTYFQNEAQLEKSRLLSDRFSAERPKGSFSTLEIQRTEQGDSAMYLCASSLKGATNEKLFFGSGTQLSVL.

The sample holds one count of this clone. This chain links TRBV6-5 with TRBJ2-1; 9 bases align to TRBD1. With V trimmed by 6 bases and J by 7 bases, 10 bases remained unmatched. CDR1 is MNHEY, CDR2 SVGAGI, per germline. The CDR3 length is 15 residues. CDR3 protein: CASRPGTGWLNEQFF. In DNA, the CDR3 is TGTGCCAGCAGACCCGGGACAGGGTGGTTGAATGAGCAGTTCTTC.

DNA for the CDR3: TGTGCCAGCAGCCCTGGGGGGTCCTACAATGAGCAGTTCTTC. The encoded protein is CASSPGGSYNEQFF. This rearrangement joins TRBV7-3 to TRBJ2-1, with D possibly being TRBD2 (6 bases). Deletions cut 5 bases from V and 1 base from J, with 9 bases between. The V gene's germline CDR1 is SGHTA and CDR2 FQGTGA. This CDR3 spans 14 amino acids.

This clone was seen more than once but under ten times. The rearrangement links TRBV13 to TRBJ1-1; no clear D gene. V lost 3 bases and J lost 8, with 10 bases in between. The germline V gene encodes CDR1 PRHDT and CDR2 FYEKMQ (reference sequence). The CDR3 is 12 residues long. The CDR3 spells CASSFIRGEAFF. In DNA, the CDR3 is TGTGCCAGCAGCTTCATACGCGGGGAAGCTTTCTTT.

The CDR3 loop reads CASSLGTGWDQPQHF. As DNA, the CDR3 is TGTGCCAGCAGCTTAGGGACAGGATGGGATCAGCCCCAGCATTTT. The chain has TRBV7-6 and TRBJ1-5, with 7 bases aligning to TRBD1. V lost 1 base and J lost 5; bases outside the gene matches: 5. There are 15 residues in the CDR3. Germline V lookup: CDR1 SGHVS, CDR2 FNYEAQ.

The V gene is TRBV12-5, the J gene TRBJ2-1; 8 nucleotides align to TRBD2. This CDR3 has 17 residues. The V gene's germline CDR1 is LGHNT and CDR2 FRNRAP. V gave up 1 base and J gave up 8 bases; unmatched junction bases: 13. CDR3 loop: CASGLGTGGEKGYEQFF. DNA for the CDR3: TGTGCTAGTGGTTTGGGGACCGGGGGGGAGAAGGGCTATGAGCAGTTCTTC.